The 15 T cell receptor beta chains presented below share a single source sample, sequenced in a study of blood T cells in healthy people across ages. Combining a sample-barcoded 5' primer with a J-beta primer mix, a second PCR ran for roughly 7 to 12 cycles. TCRdb recomputed calls from the 5' RACE reads with MiXCR, one row per CDR3 protein. This table has more than 1.4 million distinct CDR3 sequences, 42% appearing once. The sample was blood. Source of these receptors: a woman aged 18-29 years in good health.

The chain employs TRBV6-1 and TRBJ2-1, with D uncertain. The germline V gene encodes CDR1 MNHNS and CDR2 SASEGT. Between the trimmed V and J ends, which lost 3 bases and 4 bases, there was a span of 7 bases. CDR3 length equals 13 residues. The CDR3 DNA reads as TGTGCCAGCAGTGACCCAGCTTACAATGAGCAGTTCTTC. This codes for CASSDPAYNEQFF.

The J gene is TRBJ2-7, the V gene TRBV27, with TRBD1 as a possible D gene (6 bases). Per germline, CDR1 MNHEY and CDR2 SMNVEV (reference sequence). This CDR3 comprises 14 residues. V was pared by 10 bases and J by 4 bases, with 20 bases between. CDR3 DNA sequence: TGTGCCACCGGGGCGACAGGAATTTTGTACGAGCAGTACTTC. Residues: CATGATGILYEQYF.

This sequence joins TRBV7-2 and TRBJ2-1; D unresolved. This CDR3 contains 14 residues. The V end lost 3 bases, the J end lost 5 bases, and 11 bases lay between the germline ends. CDR1 is SGHTA, CDR2 FQGNSA, per germline. The CDR3 region is CASSFARENNEQFF. For the CDR3, the DNA is TGTGCCAGCAGCTTTGCGAGAGAGAACAATGAGCAGTTCTTC.

CDR3 protein: CSVEDQVAGPGTEAFF. CDR3 DNA: TGCAGCGTTGAAGATCAGGTAGCAGGACCGGGCACTGAAGCTTTCTTT. The V gene is TRBV29-1, the J gene TRBJ1-1, with D uncertain. Germline V lookup: CDR1 SQVTM, CDR2 ANQGSEA. The CDR3 covers 16 residues. The V end lost 0 bases, the J end lost 4 bases, and 18 bases lay between the germline ends.

The sample holds many counts of this clonotype. J is TRBJ2-1 and V is TRBV7-9; D ambiguous. The CDR3 extends over 14 amino acids. Trimming shortened V by 3 bases and J by 9 bases, and 15 bases separated the two germline ends. Germline V gene sequence: CDR1 SEHNR, CDR2 FQNEAQ (reference sequence). Written as DNA, the CDR3 is TGTGCCAGCAGCTTCCTCGGTACTACGTTTGAGCAGTTCTTC. This codes for CASSFLGTTFEQFF.

The J gene is TRBJ2-5, the V gene TRBV20-1; D is possibly TRBD1 (5 bases). This CDR3 has 15 residues. V lost 0 bases and J 5 bases, leaving 16 bases between the germline ends. CDR1 and CDR2 from the germline V gene are DFQATT and SNEGSKA (reference sequence). This CDR3 is CSARDPGRGRETQYF. The CDR3 DNA is TGCAGTGCTAGAGATCCAGGGCGCGGTAGGGAGACCCAGTACTTC.

This clonotype was counted a few times. This chain connects TRBV4-2 to TRBJ1-1; TRBD1 aligns across 11 bases. V was clipped by 0 bases and J by 6 bases; unmatched bases: 3. This CDR3 is 15 amino acids long. The germline CDR1 and CDR2 sequences are LGHNA and YNFKEQ. CDR3 nucleotides: TGTGCCAGCAGCCAAGAGGGACAGGGGGGCGCTGAAGCTTTCTTT. Translation gives CASSQEGQGGAEAFF.

J is TRBJ2-3 and V is TRBV27, with 14 nucleotides matching TRBD2. This CDR3 contains 20 residues. Germline trimming cut 6 bases from V and 3 bases from J; bases unmatched to any gene: 17. Germline CDR1 and CDR2: MNHEY and SMNVEV (reference sequence). The chain's CDR3 is CASSPNAGTSGRGETDTQYF. The CDR3 nucleotides are TGTGCCAGCAGCCCCAACGCCGGGACTAGCGGGAGAGGGGAAACAGATACGCAGTATTTT.

V and J are TRBV7-9 and TRBJ1-2; a possible D gene is TRBD1 (6 bases). The CDR3 runs 15 residues. Looked up from germline, CDR1 is SEHNR and CDR2 is FQNEAQ (reference sequence). Trimming left V 4 bases short and J 4 bases short, with 16 bases between. CDR3: CASSSPYDRFYGYTF. CDR3 DNA sequence: TGTGCCAGCAGCTCCCCCTACGACAGGTTCTATGGCTACACCTTC.

The V and J genes are TRBV27 and TRBJ2-3; 10 bases agree with TRBD2. V was clipped by 5 bases and J by 4 bases; unmatched bases: 6. Germline V gene lookup returns CDR1 MNHEY and CDR2 SMNVEV (reference sequence). This CDR3 has 15 residues. The CDR3 loop is CASSRRTSGSDTQYF. CDR3 DNA sequence: TGTGCCAGCAGTCGCCGGACTAGCGGATCAGATACGCAGTATTTT.

The chain has TRBV5-6 and TRBJ1-5; D gene unclear. V was shortened by 4 bases and J by 5 bases, with 7 bases between the two germline ends. There are 12 residues in the CDR3. CDR1 and CDR2 from the germline V gene are SGHDT and YYEEEE. CDR3 amino acids: CASSRQDQPQHF. The CDR3 bases are TGTGCCAGCAGCCGACAAGATCAGCCCCAGCATTTT.

The rearrangement uses TRBV10-3 and TRBJ2-1; D not resolved. The CDR3 is made up of 13 amino acids. Trimming left V 6 bases short and J 5 bases short, with 11 bases between. Germline V gene data show CDR1 as ENHRY and CDR2 as SYGVKD. The CDR3 is CAISVELNNEQFF. The CDR3 region has the DNA TGTGCCATCAGCGTGGAGCTCAACAATGAGCAGTTCTTC.

The rearrangement uses TRBV6-2 or TRBV6-3 and TRBJ1-1; 7 nucleotides align to TRBD1. With 7 bases clipped from V and 4 bases from J, the junction kept 6 bases outside the gene matches. The germline gives CDR1 MNHEY, CDR2 SVGEGT. This CDR3 is built from 13 residues. CDR3 sequence (DNA): TGTGCCAGCAACGACCACAGGGGCACTGAAGCTTTCTTT. Translation gives CASNDHRGTEAFF.

This chain joins TRBV6-2 or TRBV6-3 and TRBJ1-2; no clear D. The CDR3 is made up of 13 amino acids. V was clipped by 8 bases and J by 4 bases, with 14 bases between them. The germline V gene has CDR1 MNHEY and CDR2 SVGEGT. The CDR3 sequence: CASASGTFYGYTF. As DNA, the CDR3 is TGTGCCAGCGCCTCTGGAACATTCTATGGCTACACCTTC.

The J gene is TRBJ2-2, the V gene TRBV11-2, with D possibly TRBD2 on 6 matching bases. CDR3 length: 14 residues. Trimming removed 1 base from V and 5 bases from J, with 8 bases in between. Looked up from germline, CDR1 is SGHAT and CDR2 is FQNNGV. CDR3 residues: CASSLAAGTGELFF. CDR3 DNA sequence: TGTGCCAGCAGCTTAGCGGCGGGAACCGGGGAGCTGTTTTTT.